These T cell receptor beta chains were read from a single sample in a study of blood T cell repertoires in COVID-19. Sequencing was performed with immunoSEQ multiplex PCR; in TCRdb, only in-frame clones are kept and a portion is missing. The table has around 150,000 clones, around nine tenths seen once. Sequencing used peripheral blood. Receptors were obtained from a man aged 60 to 69 with active or convalescent COVID-19. Each CDR3 is given with its conserved first and last residue. Clone size is stated in some rows and not others, as once, few, many or a class when expanded.

CDR3 protein	J gene	V gene	clone size	CDR3 length
CASSKQETVSYEQYF	TRBJ2-7	TRBV21-1	-	15
CASSLGGGNYGYTF	TRBJ1-2	TRBV5-6	-	14
CASSFQSPIILSGELFF	TRBJ2-2	TRBV5-1	-	17
CASLSPSRETQYF	TRBJ2-5	TRBV5-1	-	13
CASSMRPGGAAGAKNIQYF	TRBJ2-4	TRBV19	-	19
CASSLGGSKYEQYF	TRBJ2-7	TRBV7-2	-	14
CASSYSLGAGTEAFF	TRBJ1-1	TRBV6-6	-	15
CASSQTQALNYGYTF	TRBJ1-2	TRBV3-1/TRBV3-2	-	15
CSVEEGMNTEAFF	TRBJ1-1	TRBV29-1	-	13
CAIKEGAGTEAFF	TRBJ1-1	TRBV10-3	few	13
CASSKDRMFYGYTF	TRBJ1-2	TRBV9	-	14
CASSTWTGAEDNEQFF	TRBJ2-1	TRBV21-1	-	16
CASSPTGTGGNTIYF	TRBJ1-3	TRBV5-1	-	15
CASRGLAGGQETQYF	TRBJ2-5	TRBV2	-	15
CASSLVVSLTFAFEQYF	TRBJ2-7	TRBV7-9	-	17
CASSEYEGSTDTQYF	TRBJ2-3	TRBV6-1	-	15
CASSPRQDREAYGYTF	TRBJ1-2	TRBV5-1	few	16
CASSSTDREYEQYF	TRBJ2-7	TRBV7-9	-	14
CASRAGTDSCEQYF	TRBJ2-7	TRBV6-5	once	14
CASSEASGGQPQHF	TRBJ1-5	TRBV6-1	-	14
CASSDLQGLAGELFF	TRBJ2-2	TRBV2	-	15
CASSLGEGGVGDYEQYF	TRBJ2-7	TRBV5-4	-	17
CASSSRTGSSGNTIYF	TRBJ1-3	TRBV7-9	-	16